This T cell receptor beta chain is from a study of blood T cell repertoires in COVID-19. Germline-derived CDR1 and CDR2 are SGDLS and YYNGEE. The CDR3 has 13 residues. The V end was cut by 3 bases, the J end by 2 bases, with 8 bases between. Only one count was recorded for this clone. The protocol was immunoSEQ multiplex PCR, while the TCRdb copy is restricted to in-frame clones and leaves out a portion. The table records roughly 300,000 clones, nearly 90% of them present only once. Those enrolled, adults aged roughly 18 to 89 years, came from roughly 22 US areas. Participants' own reports of clinical history determined their cohort assignment. All recovered Cohort 3 donors got two negative PCRs, got clearance, or saw symptom resolution.

V usage is TRBV9 and J usage is TRBJ2-5; the D gene is possibly TRBD2 (5 bases). The TCR originated in a woman in her 30s who had recovered from COVID-19. The sample taken for sequencing was PBMCs or T cells enriched from blood (not recorded which). The DNA for the CDR3 is TGTGCCAGCAGCGGCAGCGGACAAGAGACCCAGTACTTC. It translates to CASSGSGQETQYF.